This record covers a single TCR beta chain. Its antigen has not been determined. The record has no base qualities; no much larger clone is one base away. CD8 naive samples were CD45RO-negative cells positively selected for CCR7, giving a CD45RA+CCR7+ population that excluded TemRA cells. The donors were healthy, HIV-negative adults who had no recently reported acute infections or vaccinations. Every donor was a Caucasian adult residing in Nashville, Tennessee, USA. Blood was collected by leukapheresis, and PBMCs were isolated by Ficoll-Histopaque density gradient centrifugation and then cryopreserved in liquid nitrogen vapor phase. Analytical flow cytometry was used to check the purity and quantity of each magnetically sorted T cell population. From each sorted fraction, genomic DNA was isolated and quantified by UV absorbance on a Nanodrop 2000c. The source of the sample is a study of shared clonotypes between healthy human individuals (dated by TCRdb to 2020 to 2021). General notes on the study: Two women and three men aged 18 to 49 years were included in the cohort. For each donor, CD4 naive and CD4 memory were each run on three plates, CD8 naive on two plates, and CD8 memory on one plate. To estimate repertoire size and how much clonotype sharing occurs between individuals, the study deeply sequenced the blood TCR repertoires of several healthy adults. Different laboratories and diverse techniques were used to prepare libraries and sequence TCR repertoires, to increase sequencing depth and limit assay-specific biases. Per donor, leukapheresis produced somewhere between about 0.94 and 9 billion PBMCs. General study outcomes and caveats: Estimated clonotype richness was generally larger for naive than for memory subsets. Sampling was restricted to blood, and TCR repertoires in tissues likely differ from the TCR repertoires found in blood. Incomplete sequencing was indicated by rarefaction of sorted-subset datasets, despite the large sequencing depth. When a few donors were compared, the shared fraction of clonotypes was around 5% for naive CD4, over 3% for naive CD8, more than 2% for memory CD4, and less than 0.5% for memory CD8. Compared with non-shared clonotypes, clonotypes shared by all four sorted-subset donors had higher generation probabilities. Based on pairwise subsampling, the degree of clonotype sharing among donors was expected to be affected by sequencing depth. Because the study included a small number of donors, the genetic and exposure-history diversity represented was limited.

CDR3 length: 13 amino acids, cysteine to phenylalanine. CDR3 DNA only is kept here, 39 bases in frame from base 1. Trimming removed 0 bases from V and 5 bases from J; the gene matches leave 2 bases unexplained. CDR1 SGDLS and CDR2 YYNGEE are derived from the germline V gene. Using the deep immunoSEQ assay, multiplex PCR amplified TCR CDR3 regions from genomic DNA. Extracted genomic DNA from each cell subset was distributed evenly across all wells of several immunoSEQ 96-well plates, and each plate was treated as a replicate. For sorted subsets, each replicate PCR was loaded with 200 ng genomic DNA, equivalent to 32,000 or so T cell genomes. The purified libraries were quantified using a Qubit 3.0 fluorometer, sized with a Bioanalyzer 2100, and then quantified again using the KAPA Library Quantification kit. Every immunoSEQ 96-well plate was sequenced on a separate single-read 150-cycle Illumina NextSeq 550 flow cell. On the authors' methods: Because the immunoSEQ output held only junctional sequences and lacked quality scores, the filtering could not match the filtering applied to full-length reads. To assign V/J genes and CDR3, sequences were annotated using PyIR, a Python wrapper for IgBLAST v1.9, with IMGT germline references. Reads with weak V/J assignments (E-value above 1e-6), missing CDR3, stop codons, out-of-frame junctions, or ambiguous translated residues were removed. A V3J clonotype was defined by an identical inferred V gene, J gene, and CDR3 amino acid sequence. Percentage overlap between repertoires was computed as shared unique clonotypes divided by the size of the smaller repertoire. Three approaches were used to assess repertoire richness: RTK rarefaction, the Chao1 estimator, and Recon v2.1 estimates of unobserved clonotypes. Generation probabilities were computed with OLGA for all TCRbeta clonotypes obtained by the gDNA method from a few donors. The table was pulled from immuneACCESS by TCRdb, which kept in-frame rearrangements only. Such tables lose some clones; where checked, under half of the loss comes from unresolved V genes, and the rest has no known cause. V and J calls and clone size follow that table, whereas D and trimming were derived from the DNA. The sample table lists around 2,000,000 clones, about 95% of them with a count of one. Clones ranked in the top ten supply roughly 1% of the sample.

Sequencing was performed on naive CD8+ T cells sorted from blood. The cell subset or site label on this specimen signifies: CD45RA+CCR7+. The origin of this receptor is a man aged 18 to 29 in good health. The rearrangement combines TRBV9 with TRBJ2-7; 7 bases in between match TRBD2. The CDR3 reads CASSVGAGDEQYF. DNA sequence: TGTGCCAGCAGCGTAGGGGCGGGGGACGAGCAGTACTTC. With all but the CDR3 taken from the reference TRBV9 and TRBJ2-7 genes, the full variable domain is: DSGVTQTPKHLITATGQRVTLRCSPRSGDLSVYWYQQSLDQGLQFLIQYYNGEERAKGNILERFSAQQFPDLHSELNLSSLELGDSALYFCASSVGAGDEQYFGPGTRLTVT.